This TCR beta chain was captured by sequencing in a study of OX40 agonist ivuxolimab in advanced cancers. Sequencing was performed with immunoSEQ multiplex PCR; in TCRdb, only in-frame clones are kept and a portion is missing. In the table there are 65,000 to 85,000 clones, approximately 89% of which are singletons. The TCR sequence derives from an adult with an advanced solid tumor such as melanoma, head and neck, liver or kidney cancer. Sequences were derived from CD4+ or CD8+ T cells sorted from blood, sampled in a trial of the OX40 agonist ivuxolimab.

This CDR3 is CASSESEQGTGTEAFF. As DNA, the CDR3 is TGTGCCAGCAGTGAATCCGAACAGGGAACAGGCACTGAAGCTTTCTTT. The V gene is TRBV2, the J gene TRBJ1-1; D might be TRBD1 (6 bases). V was cut by 2 bases and J by 4 bases, with 17 bases left in between. Germline lookup yields CDR1 SNHLY and CDR2 FYNNEI. The CDR3 has 16 residues. The whole variable domain, filled in from reference TRBV2 and TRBJ1-1, reads EPEVTQTPSHQVTQMGQEVILRCVPISNHLYFYWYRQILGQKVEFLVSFYNNEISEKSEIFDDQFSVERPDGSNFTLKIRSTKLEDSAMYFCASSESEQGTGTEAFFGQGTRLTVV.